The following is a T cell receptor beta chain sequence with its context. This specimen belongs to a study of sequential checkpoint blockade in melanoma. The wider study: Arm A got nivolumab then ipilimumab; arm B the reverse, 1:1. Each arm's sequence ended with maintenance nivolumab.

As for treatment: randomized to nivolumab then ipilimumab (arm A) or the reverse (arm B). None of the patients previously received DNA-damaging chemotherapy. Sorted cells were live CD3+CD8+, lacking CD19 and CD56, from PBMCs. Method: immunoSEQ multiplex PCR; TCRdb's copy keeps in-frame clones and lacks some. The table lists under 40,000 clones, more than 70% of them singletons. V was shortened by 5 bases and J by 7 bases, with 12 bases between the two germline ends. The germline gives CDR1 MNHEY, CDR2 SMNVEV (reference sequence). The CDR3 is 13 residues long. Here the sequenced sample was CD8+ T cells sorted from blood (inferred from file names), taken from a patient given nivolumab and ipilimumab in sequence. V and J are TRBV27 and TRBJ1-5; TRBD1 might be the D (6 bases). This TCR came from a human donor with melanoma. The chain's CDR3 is CASSATGQQPQHF. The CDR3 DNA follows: TGTGCCAGCAGTGCCACAGGGCAACAGCCCCAGCATTTT.